Given below is one T cell receptor beta chain in context. Its specificity is unknown. This CDR3 is built from 16 residues. Deletions cut 1 base from V and 5 bases from J, with 20 bases between. The V gene's germline CDR1 is DFQATT and CDR2 SNEGSKA (reference sequence). These data originate in a study of T cells in Graves' hyperthyroidism and ophthalmopathy. There were TCR beta CDR3 regions amplified from RNA transcripts. The HTBI primer set drove a first-round RT-PCR of the TCR CDR3. TCRdb passed the multiplex PCR reads through MiXCR, listing each CDR3 protein once. The sample lists around 200,000 distinct CDR3 sequences; about a sixth were seen once. Points from the study as a whole: From stable hyperthyroidism, ophthalmopathy was separated by a 13 V-J model.

Source material: blood. The clonotype was recovered from a woman between 50 and 59 years old with Graves' hyperthyroidism. V gene TRBV20-1 combines with J gene TRBJ1-2; D is unresolved. The CDR3 is CSARARANSGEYGYTF. CDR3 nucleotide sequence: TGCAGTGCTAGAGCAAGGGCCAACTCCGGGGAATATGGCTACACCTTC.